Listed below are T cell receptor beta chains from one sample, sequenced in a study of blood T cell repertoires in COVID-19. Clones were read by immunoSEQ multiplex PCR, and TCRdb kept only the in-frame ones, dropping some. The sample carries under 300,000 clones, around nine tenths recorded once. Sequencing was performed on PBMCs or T cells enriched from blood (not recorded which). The receptors shown here come from a woman younger than 30 who had recovered from COVID-19. The CDR3 runs from the conserved cysteine through the conserved F or W. A D gene is named only where the DNA matches it firmly. Clone size is shown for a subset of rows, as once, few, many or a class of expanded clone.

TRBJ2-7 | - | TRBV2 | - | CASGGTPYEQYF | TGTGCCAGCGGGGGGACTCCCTACGAGCAGTACTTC
TRBJ1-3 | - | TRBV5-4 | - | CASSTETGGNTIYF | TGTGCCAGCAGCACCGAGACAGGAGGAAACACCATATATTTT
TRBJ2-1 | TRBD2 | TRBV6-1 | - | CASSAELALDFNEQFF | TGTGCCAGCAGTGCCGAACTAGCGCTAGATTTCAATGAGCAGTTCTTC
TRBJ2-1 | - | TRBV2 | - | CASFRTRLGDEQFF | TGTGCCAGCTTTCGCACCAGACTAGGTGATGAGCAGTTCTTC
TRBJ1-6 | - | TRBV19 | - | CASSIDRDKSLHF | TGTGCCAGTAGTATAGATAGGGACAAATCCCTCCACTTT
TRBJ2-1 | - | TRBV18 | - | CASSHPTLDYRLLNEQFF | TGTGCCAGCTCACACCCCACCCTGGACTACCGGCTACTCAATGAGCAGTTCTTC
TRBJ1-3 | - | TRBV24-1 | - | CATSDPGGNTIYF | TGTGCCACCAGTGATCCAGGGGGAAACACCATATATTTT
TRBJ1-3 | TRBD1 | TRBV19 | once | CASSPIGTVFGNTIYF | TGTGCCAGTAGTCCAATCGGGACAGTCTTTGGAAACACCATATATTTT
TRBJ1-1 | - | TRBV27 | - | CASSLSKTVMNTEAFF | TGTGCCAGCAGTTTATCGAAAACAGTTATGAACACTGAAGCTTTCTTT
TRBJ2-7 | TRBD1 | TRBV4-1 | - | CASSQDSGTGTSYEQYF | TGCGCCAGCAGCCAAGATTCTGGGACAGGGACCTCCTACGAGCAGTACTTC
TRBJ2-1 | - | TRBV7-2 | - | CASSLDSSYNEQFF | TGTGCCAGCAGCTTGGACAGCTCCTACAATGAGCAGTTCTTC
TRBJ2-7 | TRBD1 | TRBV5-1 | - | CASSLGQGSYEQYF | TGCGCCAGCAGCCTGGGACAGGGGTCCTACGAGCAGTACTTC
TRBJ2-1 | TRBD2 | TRBV7-8 | once | CASTPGGRATHEQFF | TGTGCCAGCACCCCCGGCGGGAGGGCCACCCATGAGCAGTTCTTC
TRBJ2-2 | - | TRBV2 | - | CASSERGIVLNTGELFF | TGTGCCAGCAGTGAAAGGGGAATCGTACTGAACACCGGGGAGCTGTTTTTT
TRBJ2-7 | TRBD2 | TRBV24-1 | - | CATRRTSGTPAYEQYF | TGTGCCACCAGGAGGACTAGCGGGACACCCGCCTACGAGCAGTACTTC
TRBJ2-7 | - | TRBV21-1 | - | CASSKDRGPVYEQYF | TGTGCCAGCAGCAAGGACAGGGGTCCAGTTTACGAGCAGTACTTC
TRBJ1-1 | - | TRBV4-3 | - | CASSQDRGEVDEAFF | TGCGCCAGCAGCCAAGACCGGGGGGAAGTAGATGAAGCTTTCTTT
TRBJ1-5 | - | TRBV5-5 | - | CASSRDLQGTSQPQHF | TGTGCCAGCAGCCGGGATTTACAGGGTACCTCCCAGCCCCAGCATTTT
TRBJ1-2 | - | TRBV19 | - | CASSDWGAGAHGYTF | TGTGCCAGTAGTGACTGGGGTGCAGGGGCCCATGGCTACACCTTC
TRBJ1-1 | - | TRBV28 | - | CASSLLAARQFEAFF | TGTGCCAGCAGTTTATTGGCGGCCAGACAGTTTGAAGCTTTCTTT
TRBJ1-2 | - | TRBV7-3 | - | CASSSSTGYGYTF | TGTGCCAGCAGCTCCTCGACAGGTTATGGCTACACCTTC
TRBJ2-7 | TRBD2 | TRBV6-1 | - | CASSDQLAGPEEQYF | TGTGCCAGCAGTGACCAGCTAGCGGGACCTGAGGAGCAGTACTTC